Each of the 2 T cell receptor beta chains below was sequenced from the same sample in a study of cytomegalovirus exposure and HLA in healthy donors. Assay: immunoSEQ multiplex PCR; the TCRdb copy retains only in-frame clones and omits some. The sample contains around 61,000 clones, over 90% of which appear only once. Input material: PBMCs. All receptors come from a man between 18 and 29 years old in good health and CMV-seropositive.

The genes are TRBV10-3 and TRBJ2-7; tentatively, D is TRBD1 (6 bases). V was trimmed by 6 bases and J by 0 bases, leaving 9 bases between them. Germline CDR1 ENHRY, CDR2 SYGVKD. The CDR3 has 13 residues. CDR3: CAIRRDNSYEQYF. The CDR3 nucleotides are TGTGCCATCAGGAGGGACAACTCCTACGAGCAGTACTTC.

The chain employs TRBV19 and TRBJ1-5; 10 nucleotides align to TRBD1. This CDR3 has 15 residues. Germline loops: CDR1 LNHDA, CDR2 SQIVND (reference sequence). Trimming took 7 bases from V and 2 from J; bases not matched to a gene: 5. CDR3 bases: TGTGCCAGTAACCGGGACAGGGGCGGCAATCAGCCCCAGCATTTT. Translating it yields CASNRDRGGNQPQHF.